These 8 T cell receptor beta chains originate from one sample sequenced in a study of cytomegalovirus exposure and HLA in healthy donors. The PCR used 60 Vbeta and 13 Jbeta primers. Using immunoSEQ multiplex PCR, the repertoire was profiled, and TCRdb retains in-frame clones only, with some absent. The sample contains roughly 130,000 clones, roughly 80% of which appear only once. Sequencing was carried out using PBMCs. These receptor sequences come from a man aged 25 to 40 in good health and CMV-seronegative.

The V and J genes are TRBV5-1 and TRBJ2-1, with D perhaps TRBD2 (6 bases). The CDR3 totals 13 residues. V gave up 0 bases and J gave up 9 bases, with 10 bases separating them. The germline CDR1 and CDR2 sequences are SGHRS and YFSETQ. The CDR3 DNA reads TGCGCCAGCAGCTTGGCCCAGGGAGGTGAGCAGTTCTTC. This sequence encodes CASSLAQGGEQFF.

The rearrangement links TRBV13 to TRBJ1-2, with D hard to call. Deletions cut 0 bases from V and 3 bases from J, with 17 bases between. The CDR3 consists of 17 residues. Germline V gene sequence: CDR1 PRHDT, CDR2 FYEKMQ (reference sequence). The CDR3: CASSLGLSSAGYYGYTF. The DNA for the CDR3 is TGTGCCAGCAGCTTAGGCCTAAGCTCAGCGGGCTACTATGGCTACACCTTC.

In this sample, this clone turned up a few times. The rearrangement uses TRBV27 and TRBJ2-1, with 9 bases fitting TRBD1. V lost 4 bases and J lost 15; bases outside the gene matches: 4. The germline V gene has CDR1 MNHEY and CDR2 SMNVEV (reference sequence). This CDR3 comprises 11 residues. In DNA form, the CDR3 reads TGTGCCAGCAGTTCCGGGACAGGGCGGTTCTTC. It codes for CASSSGTGRFF.

The V and J genes are TRBV5-1 and TRBJ2-5; 7 positions match TRBD1. The J call is uncertain, as TRBJ2-7 better fits the DNA end. Germline V gene lookup returns CDR1 SGHRS and CDR2 YFSETQ. The length of the CDR3 is 14 residues. CDR3: CASSLAGQNYEQYF. As DNA, the CDR3 is TGCGCCAGCAGCTTGGCGGGACAGAACTACGAGCAGTACTTC.

This rearrangement joins TRBV4-3 to TRBJ2-1; D is unresolved. The V end lost 1 base, the J end lost 7 bases, and 11 bases lay between the germline ends. Germline-derived CDR1 and CDR2 are LGHNA and YSLEER. This CDR3 comprises 14 residues. The DNA of the CDR3 is TGCGCCAGCAGCCAAGGAACCCTGAGAAATGAGCAGTTCTTC. Translation: CASSQGTLRNEQFF.

The chain carries TRBV28 and TRBJ1-2; 8 nucleotides match TRBD1. CDR1 and CDR2 from the germline V gene are MDHEN and SYDVKM. V lost 6 bases and J lost 5; bases outside the gene matches: 8. The CDR3 is 14 residues long. In DNA, the CDR3 is TGTGCCAGCAGGTATGACAGGGGAGCGTATGGCTACACCTTC. The encoded protein is CASRYDRGAYGYTF.

This clone came up once. The chain is built from TRBV10-3 and TRBJ2-7, with 11 bases identical to TRBD1. V lost 6 bases and J lost 6; bases outside the gene matches: 7. Germline V CDR1 and CDR2: ENHRY, SYGVKD. The CDR3 runs 14 residues. The CDR3 DNA reads as TGTGCCATCAGCGTGGGACAGGGGGGGCGCGAGCAGTACTTC. It translates to CAISVGQGGREQYF.

CDR3: CASSLFISGTTNTGELFF. CDR3 nucleotides: TGTGCCAGCAGCTTATTCATTAGCGGGACGACTAACACCGGGGAGCTGTTTTTT. The chain links TRBV7-6 to TRBJ2-2, with TRBD2 identical over 8 bases. V was pared by 2 bases and J by 2 bases, with 10 bases of the junction left unmatched. The CDR3 has 18 residues. Germline values: CDR1 SGHVS, CDR2 FNYEAQ.